One and the same sample provided the 3 T cell receptor beta chains below, sequenced in a study of blood T cell repertoires in COVID-19. Sequencing used immunoSEQ multiplex PCR; TCRdb keeps in-frame clones, though not all of them. The sample records 300,000 to 450,000 clones, 85% being singletons. Input material: peripheral blood. Every receptor here comes from a woman aged 18-35 years with acute or convalescent COVID-19.

V is TRBV7-2 and J is TRBJ2-2; 13 nucleotides align to TRBD2. From germline, CDR1 is SGHTA and CDR2 FQGNSA. V shed 1 base and J 1 base; nucleotides not matched to a gene: 6. CDR3 length: 19 residues. The CDR3 DNA sequence: TGTGCCAGCAGCTTAGTAGGACTAGCGGGAGTGCTGAACACCGGGGAGCTGTTTTTT. It translates to CASSLVGLAGVLNTGELFF.

V is TRBV6-5 and J is TRBJ1-5; D ambiguous. The V end was cut by 0 bases, the J end by 2 bases, with 8 bases between. Per germline, CDR1 MNHEY and CDR2 SVGAGI. CDR3 size: 15 residues. This chain's CDR3 is CASSYSESGNQPQHF. The CDR3 DNA is TGTGCCAGCAGTTACTCCGAGTCGGGCAATCAGCCCCAGCATTTT.

This clone was observed once. CDR3 DNA sequence: TGTGCCAGCAGCGTAGGGGGGACTAGCGGGGCGGAAGAGACCCAGTACTTC. The encoded protein is CASSVGGTSGAEETQYF. The rearrangement links TRBV9 to TRBJ2-5, with 13 bases matching TRBD2. Per germline, CDR1 SGDLS and CDR2 YYNGEE. V was clipped by 0 bases and J by 3 bases; unmatched bases: 5. CDR3 size: 17 residues.